What follows is one T cell receptor beta chain and its context. Its antigen remains unknown. The source of the sample is a study of T cell responses to AZD1222 COVID-19 vaccine. Study-level results: Repertoires were sampled only after the peak T cell response. Close to half of all spike-specific TCRs reportedly target regions of the variants that are unmutated. Along spike, vaccine-associated CD4 TCRs were found throughout, with dominance at 160-218 and 743-854.

V shed 0 bases and J shed 9 bases, with 13 bases lying between them. CDR3 size: 14 residues. Germline V gives CDR1 SGHRS, CDR2 YFSETQ. Method: immunoSEQ multiplex PCR; TCRdb's copy keeps in-frame clones and lacks some. This table holds about 170,000 clones, roughly nine tenths found once. The sequence came from an adult in good health. The V gene is TRBV5-1, the J gene TRBJ2-1; TRBD2 is a possible D gene (6 bases). Here the sequenced sample was peripheral blood, taken on day 0 of AZD1222 vaccination. The CDR3 DNA follows: TGCGCCAGCAGCTTGGGGGGAAGCGGGTTTGAGCAGTTCTTC. It encodes CASSLGGSGFEQFF. Complete variable domain (other parts from reference TRBV5-1 and TRBJ2-1): KAGVTQTPRYLIKTRGQQVTLSCSPISGHRSVSWYQQTPGQGLQFLFEYFSETQRNKGNFPGRFSGRQFSNSRSEMNVSTLELGDSALYLCASSLGGSGFEQFFGPGTRLTVL.